Shown below are 6 T cell receptor beta chains from a single sample sequenced in a study of cytomegalovirus exposure and HLA in healthy donors. Primers: 60 Vbeta forward and 13 Jbeta reverse. Assay: immunoSEQ multiplex PCR; the TCRdb copy retains only in-frame clones and omits some. The sample has around 100,000 clones; around 79% are singletons. The sequencing input was PBMCs. The receptors come from a male donor in good health and CMV-seropositive.

The chain is built from TRBV9 and TRBJ2-2; a weak D match, TRBD1 (6 bases). Germline V gives CDR1 SGDLS, CDR2 YYNGEE. V gave up 0 bases and J gave up 2 bases, with 8 bases separating them. The CDR3 spans 15 residues. The CDR3 DNA reads TGTGCCAGCAGCGTAGAACAGGGAAACACCGGGGAGCTGTTTTTT. Translating gives CASSVEQGNTGELFF.

J is TRBJ2-3 and V is TRBV6-1; D not certain. This CDR3 has 16 amino acids. The V and J ends lost 2 bases and 0 bases respectively, with 12 bases between them. The germline CDR1 and CDR2 sequences are MNHNS and SASEGT. CDR3 protein: CASSEQVLSSTDTQYF. The CDR3 DNA reads as TGTGCCAGCAGTGAACAGGTCCTATCTAGCACAGATACGCAGTATTTT.

The chain has TRBV6-1 and TRBJ2-7; 7 bases map to TRBD1. The CDR3 is 13 residues long. CDR1 is MNHNS, CDR2 SASEGT, per germline. The trim removed 10 bases at V and 2 bases at J, leaving 8 bases unmatched. CDR3 protein: CANRPGQTYEQYF. The CDR3 DNA follows: TGTGCCAACAGACCGGGACAGACCTACGAGCAGTACTTC.

This clone was detected only a few times. The CDR3 coding sequence is TGTGCCAGCAGCCCCGGAGGAGCGGGGGGCGAAGAGCAGTTCTTC. It specifies CASSPGGAGGEEQFF. This chain joins TRBV6-5 and TRBJ2-1; 9 bases match TRBD2. Unmatched junction bases numbered 13, after V lost 6 bases and J lost 10 bases. Looked up from germline, CDR1 is MNHEY and CDR2 is SVGAGI. The CDR3 sequence is 15 residues long.

The chain carries TRBV7-2 and TRBJ2-1; no clear D. There are 15 residues in the CDR3. CDR1 and CDR2 (germline): SGHTA, FQGNSA. V was pared by 2 bases and J by 8 bases, with 16 bases between. CDR3 residues: CASSLLTDSRDEQFF. As DNA, the CDR3 is TGTGCCAGCAGCTTACTGACCGACTCCCGCGATGAGCAGTTCTTC.

The chain uses TRBV10-3 and TRBJ2-7, with TRBD1 matching over 9 bases. Germline V gene sequence: CDR1 ENHRY, CDR2 SYGVKD. V lost 6 bases to trimming and J lost 2 bases; unmatched junction nucleotides: 8. CDR3 length: 15 amino acids. DNA for the CDR3: TGTGCCATCAGGGAGGACAGGGGAGGGACCTACGAGCAGTACTTC. This encodes CAIREDRGGTYEQYF.